The clone carrying this T cell receptor beta chain has just a few counts. As processed by the authors: From reference gene primer amplification, estimates of nucleated cell counts were derived. The table came from immunoSEQ multiplex PCR; TCRdb's copy has only in-frame clones and leaves some out. The V and J calls and the clone size are those of that table, but D and trimming were determined from the DNA. The repertoire includes around 200,000 clones, almost 90% of them detected once, and about 0.58% sits in the top ten. This specimen comes from a study of blood T cell repertoires in COVID-19. Across the study: The origin of the acute and convalescent COVID-19 samples was the United States, Italy and Spain. T cells, B-cell-depleted T cells, or PBMCs provided the cDNA or gDNA that served as material.

In germline, CDR1 is SGHTS, CDR2 YDEGEE. This CDR3 has 11 residues. V lost 7 bases and J lost 0, with 4 bases in between. Sequencing used peripheral blood. This sequence was found in a man between 50 and 59 years old with acute or convalescent COVID-19. V gene TRBV5-8 combines with J gene TRBJ1-1; D gene ambiguous. For the CDR3, the DNA is TGTGCCAGCCTTCTGAACACTGAAGCTTTCTTT. Translated, it gives CASLLNTEAFF.